Shown below are 30 T cell receptor beta chains from a single sample sequenced in a study of blood T cell repertoires in COVID-19. Using immunoSEQ multiplex PCR, the repertoire was profiled, and TCRdb retains in-frame clones only, with some absent. The repertoire holds approximately 200,000 clones, 80% to 90% seen once, with more than 2.5% in the top ten. The sequenced material came from peripheral blood. The receptors were sampled from a man aged 55 to 70 with acute or convalescent COVID-19.

Concerning this clone: The identical CDR3 is also encoded by other nucleotide sequences in the sample. The chain employs TRBV4-3 and TRBJ2-7; D remains ambiguous. The CDR3 is made up of 13 amino acids. Germline CDR1 LGHNA, CDR2 YSLEER. Trimming left V 1 base short and J 2 bases short, with 6 bases between. The DNA of the CDR3 is TGCGCCAGCAGCCAAGGAAGAGCCTACGAGCAGTACTTC. It yields the protein CASSQGRAYEQYF.

The rearrangement joins TRBV2 to TRBJ2-1, with TRBD2 matching 7 bases. The CDR3 length is 14 residues. Germline assignment: CDR1 SNHLY and CDR2 FYNNEI. V trimming: 6 bases; J trimming: 8 bases; junction bases outside the gene matches: 10. The CDR3 sequence: CASRRRESIDEQFF. CDR3 in DNA: TGTGCCAGCAGGAGGCGGGAGTCTATAGATGAGCAGTTCTTC.

This chain's CDR3 is CASSQGENSGRENTGELFF. Written as DNA, the CDR3 is TGCGCCAGCAGCCAAGGGGAAAATAGCGGGAGGGAGAACACCGGGGAGCTGTTTTTT. The chain carries TRBV4-3 and TRBJ2-2; 11 positions agree with TRBD2. Per the germline V gene, CDR1 is LGHNA and CDR2 is YSLEER. After removal of 1 base from V and 1 base from J, the junction contained 8 bases not matched to a gene. The CDR3 is 19 residues long.

The gene calls are TRBV28 and TRBJ2-6; no clear D gene. The CDR3 is 14 amino acids. Trimming took off 7 bases at V and 0 bases at J, with 7 bases between the two ends. Germline V gene lookup returns CDR1 MDHEN and CDR2 SYDVKM. CDR3 in amino acids: CASIKSSGANVLTF. DNA for the CDR3: TGTGCCAGCATTAAGAGCTCTGGGGCCAACGTCCTGACTTTC.

V gene TRBV7-8 combines with J gene TRBJ2-1; the match to TRBD2 covers 8 bases. The CDR3 is 15 residues long. Per germline, CDR1 SGHVS and CDR2 FQNEAQ. V shed 1 base, J shed 8 bases, and the junction held 7 bases outside the gene matches. Written as DNA, the CDR3 is TGTGCCAGCAGCTTAGTAACTAGCGGAACCCATGAGCAGTTCTTC. The encoded protein is CASSLVTSGTHEQFF.

In this sample, this clone turned up once. The CDR3 sequence: CASSGSGETGELFF. The DNA of the CDR3 is TGTGCCAGCAGTGGATCAGGGGAGACCGGGGAGCTGTTTTTT. The chain links TRBV6-2 or TRBV6-3 to TRBJ2-2, with D perhaps matching TRBD1 (6 bases). There are 14 residues in the CDR3. V lost 5 bases to trimming and J lost 5 bases, with 12 bases between them. CDR1 and CDR2 from the germline V gene are MNHEY and SVGEGT.

DNA of the CDR3: TGTGCCAGCAGTGAATTGAGCGGTCAGCCCCAGCATTTT. It translates to CASSELSGQPQHF. The chain joins TRBV25-1 to TRBJ1-5; D not certain. The CDR3 consists of 13 residues. Germline-derived CDR1 and CDR2 are MGHDK and SYGVNS. V was shortened by 1 base and J by 6 bases, with 7 bases between the two germline ends.

The gene calls are TRBV6-2 or TRBV6-3 and TRBJ2-1, with 7 bases identical to TRBD2. Germline CDR1 MNHEY, CDR2 SVGEGT. Unmatched junction bases numbered 13, after V lost 5 bases and J lost 0 bases. The CDR3 length is 18 residues. The CDR3 DNA follows: TGTGCCAGCAGTGCCGTGGGAGGGCCGGTCAGCTCCTACAATGAGCAGTTCTTC. Translation: CASSAVGGPVSSYNEQFF.

The gene calls are TRBV7-8 and TRBJ1-2; D not resolved. CDR3 length: 14 amino acids. V was trimmed by 1 base and J by 7 bases, leaving 13 bases between them. Germline assignment: CDR1 SGHVS and CDR2 FQNEAQ. The CDR3 nucleotides read TGTGCCAGCAGCTTAGAACTCGGGAGCGGTGGCTACACCTTC. It specifies CASSLELGSGGYTF. The whole variable domain, remainder taken from reference TRBV7-8 and TRBJ1-2, is GAGVSQSPRYKVAKRGQDVALRCDPISGHVSLFWYQQALGQGPEFLTYFQNEAQLDKSGLPSDRFFAERPEGSVSTLKIQRTQQEDSAVYLCASSLELGSGGYTFGSGTRLTVV.

This clone was seen a handful of times. The chain links TRBV6-2 or TRBV6-3 to TRBJ2-7; D unclear. CDR1 and CDR2 from the germline V gene are MNHEY and SVGEGT. V gave up 2 bases and J gave up 6 bases, with 14 bases separating them. This CDR3 is 14 amino acids long. CDR3 nucleotide sequence: TGTGCCAGCAGTTACGGGCTACACGGCAGCGAGCAGTACTTC. This encodes CASSYGLHGSEQYF.

V gene TRBV5-1 combines with J gene TRBJ2-5; 7 positions match TRBD1. The CDR3 totals 13 residues. J was trimmed by 5 bases and V by 4 bases; bases with no gene match: 5. Germline V gene data show CDR1 as SGHRS and CDR2 as YFSETQ. The CDR3 reads CASSPDRVETQYF. The CDR3 nucleotides read TGCGCCAGCAGCCCAGACAGGGTGGAGACCCAGTACTTC.

The V call is TRBV7-9, the J call TRBJ1-1; 7 bases are a match to TRBD1. The V gene end was trimmed by 6 bases and the J gene end by 4 bases; junction bases not matched to a gene: 8. The length of the CDR3 is 14 residues. The V gene's germline CDR1 is SEHNR and CDR2 FQNEAQ (reference sequence). The CDR3 spells CASRRTGASTEAFF. DNA for the CDR3: TGTGCCAGCAGACGAACAGGGGCCAGCACTGAAGCTTTCTTT.

This clone was observed once. V is TRBV5-1 and J is TRBJ2-3, with D maybe TRBD1 (5 bases). Germline values: CDR1 SGHRS, CDR2 YFSETQ. V lost 5 bases and J lost 2, with 18 bases in between. The length of the CDR3 is 16 residues. The CDR3 DNA reads as TGCGCCAGCAGTAGGGGCGCTACAAGCCCCACAGATACGCAGTATTTT. Translated: CASSRGATSPTDTQYF.

CDR3 DNA sequence: TGTGCCAGCAGTGACAACTACGAGCAGTACTTC. Residues: CASSDNYEQYF. The chain combines TRBV2 with TRBJ2-7; D gene unclear. Germline V gives CDR1 SNHLY, CDR2 FYNNEI. Trimming shortened V by 3 bases and J by 3 bases, and 3 bases separated the two germline ends. The CDR3 has 11 amino acids.

The rearrangement uses TRBV7-9 and TRBJ1-2; 9 nucleotides agree with TRBD1. The length of the CDR3 is 14 residues. J lost 7 bases, V lost 5 bases, and 8 bases had no gene match. Per the germline V gene, CDR1 is SEHNR and CDR2 is FQNEAQ (reference sequence). The CDR3 is CASSLGQGLRGYTF. The CDR3 nucleotides are TGTGCCAGCAGCCTGGGACAGGGACTGCGTGGCTACACCTTC. Drawing the rest from reference TRBV7-9 and TRBJ1-2, the complete variable domain is DTGVSQNPRHKITKRGQNVTFRCDPISEHNRLYWYRQTLGQGPEFLTYFQNEAQLEKSRLLSDRFSAERPKGSFSTLEIQRTEQGDSAMYLCASSLGQGLRGYTFGSGTRLTVV.

The rearrangement uses TRBV4-3 and TRBJ2-1; 10 bases line up with TRBD2. With V trimmed by 4 bases and J by 7 bases, 4 bases remained unmatched. The CDR3 has 14 residues. Germline-derived CDR1 and CDR2 are LGHNA and YSLEER. The CDR3 DNA reads as TGCGCCAGCAGCCGAGATAGCGGGAGGAATGAGCAGTTCTTC. Its protein is CASSRDSGRNEQFF.

The rearrangement joins TRBV30 to TRBJ2-4; the D gene is possibly TRBD1 (6 bases). Per germline, CDR1 GTSNPN and CDR2 SVGIG (reference sequence). The CDR3 sequence is 14 residues long. Trimming shortened V by 5 bases and J by 0 bases, and 11 bases separated the two germline ends. The CDR3 spells CAWGQQGAKNIQYF. The CDR3 nucleotides read TGTGCCTGGGGCCAACAGGGAGCCAAAAACATTCAGTACTTC.

This clone has just a few counts. J is TRBJ1-2 and V is TRBV27; D not resolved. CDR1 MNHEY and CDR2 SMNVEV come from the germline V gene (reference sequence). Trimming shortened V by 10 bases and J by 4 bases, and 16 bases separated the two germline ends. The CDR3 is 13 residues long. As DNA, the CDR3 is TGTGCCACCAAGGATATAAGCGGCTATGGCTACACCTTC. It encodes CATKDISGYGYTF.

This clone occurred a few times. The chain is built from TRBV7-9 and TRBJ2-2; 9 nucleotides align to TRBD2. Per germline, CDR1 SEHNR and CDR2 FQNEAQ (reference sequence). CDR3 length equals 15 residues. Trimming removed 5 bases from V and 4 bases from J; junction bases left unmatched: 5. This CDR3 reads CASSPGTSITGELFF. CDR3 DNA sequence: TGTGCCAGCAGCCCCGGGACTAGCATCACCGGGGAGCTGTTTTTT.

The chain recombines TRBV4-3 with TRBJ2-7; 10 bases line up with TRBD1. The CDR3 is 15 amino acids. Germline V gives CDR1 LGHNA, CDR2 YSLEER. V lost 5 bases to trimming and J lost 5 bases; unmatched junction nucleotides: 9. CDR3: CASSDDRGLRNEQYF. CDR3 DNA: TGCGCCAGCAGCGATGACAGGGGGCTAAGGAACGAGCAGTACTTC.

The chain recombines TRBV6-4 with TRBJ2-3, with D possibly being TRBD2 (5 bases). This CDR3 has 14 residues. The V end lost 5 bases, the J end lost 2 bases, and 11 bases lay between the germline ends. Germline CDR1 is MRHNA and CDR2 is SNTAGT. The CDR3 loop reads CASSPEAFTDTQYF. DNA for the CDR3: TGTGCCAGCAGTCCGGAGGCCTTCACAGATACGCAGTATTTT.

This chain joins TRBV3-1 (or the pseudogene TRBV3-2) and TRBJ1-1; the D gene is possibly TRBD1 (6 bases). The CDR3 runs 13 residues. Germline loops: CDR1 LGHDT, CDR2 YNNKEL (reference sequence). Between the trimmed V and J ends, which lost 2 bases and 4 bases, there was a span of 8 bases. CDR3 protein: CASSQKGVTEAFF. CDR3 in DNA: TGTGCCAGCAGCCAAAAGGGGGTCACTGAAGCTTTCTTT.

The V call is TRBV7-9, the J call TRBJ2-3; 12 nucleotides line up with TRBD2. V was clipped by 9 bases and J by 4 bases; unmatched bases: 8. CDR3 length: 15 amino acids. The V gene's germline CDR1 is SEHNR and CDR2 FQNEAQ (reference sequence). The CDR3 here is CASGPTSGSADTQYF. The CDR3 DNA reads TGTGCCAGTGGGCCGACTAGCGGGAGCGCAGATACGCAGTATTTT.

J is TRBJ2-1 and V is TRBV11-2; D might be TRBD2 (6 bases). Germline V gene lookup returns CDR1 SGHAT and CDR2 FQNNGV. This CDR3 has 17 amino acids. The V and J ends lost 5 bases and 6 bases respectively, with 23 bases between them. CDR3 sequence reads: CASSPVRGGPNFNEQFF. CDR3 nucleotide sequence: TGTGCCAGCAGCCCCGTTAGGGGAGGCCCCAATTTCAATGAGCAGTTCTTC.

The CDR3 protein is CASSQELSPGTILYNEQFF. CDR3 bases: TGTGCCAGCAGCCAAGAACTAAGCCCCGGGACTATACTTTACAATGAGCAGTTCTTC. The chain links TRBV3-1 (or the pseudogene TRBV3-2) to TRBJ2-1; 7 bases align to TRBD2. The CDR3 has 19 amino acids. Germline loops: CDR1 LGHDT, CDR2 YNNKEL (reference sequence). V was pared by 0 bases and J by 4 bases, with 15 bases of the junction left unmatched.

CDR3 sequence (DNA): TGTGCCAGCAGCTTAGTATCCCACCAGGGTGAGCAGTACTTC. Residues: CASSLVSHQGEQYF. The genes are TRBV11-2 and TRBJ2-7; D possibly corresponds to TRBD1 (5 bases). Trimming left V 1 base short and J 7 bases short, with 14 bases between. Per germline, CDR1 SGHAT and CDR2 FQNNGV. The CDR3 loop spans 14 amino acids.

The chain has TRBV7-2 and TRBJ1-6; D is perhaps TRBD1 (6 bases). Germline V gives CDR1 SGHTA, CDR2 FQGNSA. The CDR3 loop spans 15 amino acids. V was shortened by 5 bases and J by 6 bases, with 14 bases between the two germline ends. CDR3 in DNA: TGTGCCAGCAGCCCGCCGACAGGCCTTAATTCACCCCTCCACTTT. It translates to CASSPPTGLNSPLHF.

J is TRBJ1-1 and V is TRBV9; D ambiguous. The CDR3 has 14 amino acids. The germline gives CDR1 SGDLS, CDR2 YYNGEE. V lost 2 bases and J 0 bases, leaving 8 bases between the germline ends. CDR3: CASSVEAMNTEAFF. The CDR3 DNA follows: TGTGCCAGCAGCGTCGAGGCCATGAACACTGAAGCTTTCTTT.

V usage is TRBV7-2 and J usage is TRBJ2-2; D gene ambiguous. The germline V gene encodes CDR1 SGHTA and CDR2 FQGNSA. CDR3 length: 16 residues. With 4 bases removed from V and 8 bases from J, the gap between germline ends came to 20 bases. The CDR3 spells CASSSRPGSSEGELFF. In nucleotides, the CDR3 is TGTGCCAGCAGCTCACGCCCCGGGTCTTCGGAGGGGGAGCTGTTTTTT.

This chain connects TRBV27 to TRBJ1-2, with D possibly being TRBD1 (6 bases). Trimming removed 5 bases from V and 5 bases from J, with 15 bases in between. The V gene's germline CDR1 is MNHEY and CDR2 SMNVEV (reference sequence). CDR3 length: 14 residues. As DNA, the CDR3 is TGTGCCAGCAGTGACGGACAAACAGGGTATGGCTACACCTTC. This sequence encodes CASSDGQTGYGYTF.